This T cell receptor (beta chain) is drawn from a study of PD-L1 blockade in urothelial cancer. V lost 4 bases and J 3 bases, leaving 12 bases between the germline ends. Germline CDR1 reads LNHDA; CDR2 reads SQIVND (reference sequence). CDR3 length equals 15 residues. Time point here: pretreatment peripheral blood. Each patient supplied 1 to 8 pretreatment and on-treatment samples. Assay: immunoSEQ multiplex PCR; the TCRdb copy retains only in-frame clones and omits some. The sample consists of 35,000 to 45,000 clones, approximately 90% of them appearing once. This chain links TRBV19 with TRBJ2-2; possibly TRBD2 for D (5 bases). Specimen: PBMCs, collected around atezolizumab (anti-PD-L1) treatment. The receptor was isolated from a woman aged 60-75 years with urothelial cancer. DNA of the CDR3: TGTGCCAGTAGTACCCTTTCTAGCTACACCGGGGAGCTGTTTTTT. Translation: CASSTLSSYTGELFF. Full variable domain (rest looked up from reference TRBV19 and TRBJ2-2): DGGITQSPKYLFRKEGQNVTLSCEQNLNHDAMYWYRQDPGQGLRLIYYSQIVNDFQKGDIAEGYSVSREKKESFPLTVTSAQKNPTAFYLCASSTLSSYTGELFFGEGSRLTVL.